The 25 T cell receptor beta chains reported below all come from one sample, sequenced in a study of response to subunit inactivated influenza vaccine. TCRdb reprocessed the RT-PCR reads with MiXCR, giving one entry per CDR3 protein. Of about 650,000 distinct CDR3 sequences in the sample, approximately 14% are singletons; the top ten hold roughly 7.2%. The sample was PBMCs from blood, taken roughly 2 weeks before vaccination. The receptors shown here come from a man over 45 who received an inactivated influenza vaccine.

The chain is built from TRBV6-1 and TRBJ2-5; D may be TRBD2 (6 bases). The V end was cut by 9 bases, the J end by 2 bases, with 13 bases between. The germline V gene has CDR1 MNHNS and CDR2 SASEGT. The CDR3 covers 13 residues. In nucleotides, the CDR3 is TGTGCCAGGACCGGGACTCCGCAAGAGACCCAGTACTTC. Residues: CARTGTPQETQYF.

The gene calls are TRBV14 and TRBJ2-3; a possible D gene is TRBD1 (6 bases). Trimming cost V 4 bases and J 0 bases, with 11 bases left between them. The CDR3 is 15 residues long. In germline, CDR1 is SGHDN, CDR2 FVKESK. The CDR3 DNA follows: TGTGCCAGCAGCCCAGGGGACATTAGCACAGATACGCAGTATTTT. Protein sequence: CASSPGDISTDTQYF. The complete variable domain, with remaining parts taken from reference TRBV14 and TRBJ2-3, reads EAGVTQFPSHSVIEKGQTVTLRCDPISGHDNLYWYRRVMGKEIKFLLHFVKESKQDESGMPNNRFLAERTGGTYSTLKVQPAELEDSGVYFCASSPGDISTDTQYFGPGTRLTVL.

The sample holds a few counts of this clonotype. The chain carries TRBV12-3 or TRBV12-4 and TRBJ2-1; D might be TRBD1 (6 bases). The CDR3 covers 15 residues. V was clipped by 6 bases and J by 5 bases, with 17 bases between them. CDR3 bases: TGTGCCAGCAGGCCCCCGGGACACAGGAACAATGAGCAGTTCTTC. It yields the protein CASRPPGHRNNEQFF.

V is TRBV20-1 and J is TRBJ1-5; D unresolved. Germline V gene lookup returns CDR1 DFQATT and CDR2 SNEGSKA (reference sequence). The CDR3 sequence is 15 residues long. V lost 4 bases to trimming and J lost 4 bases, with 17 bases between them. In DNA, the CDR3 is TGCAGTGCTACCAGATCAGGACCCGTTAATCAGCCCCAGCATTTT. Its protein product is CSATRSGPVNQPQHF.

In its sample, this clonotype was seen many times. CDR3 in amino acids: CASSQSRGGGNEQFF. In nucleotides, the CDR3 is TGTGCCAGCAGCCAGTCCCGGGGCGGGGGTAATGAGCAGTTCTTC. This rearrangement joins TRBV7-6 to TRBJ2-1, with 7 nucleotides matching TRBD2. V lost 5 bases to trimming and J lost 7 bases; unmatched junction nucleotides: 11. The CDR3 has 15 amino acids. Germline CDR1 SGHVS, CDR2 FNYEAQ.

The table lists this clonotype with a few counts. The chain's CDR3 is CASDRGNQPQHF. DNA for the CDR3: TGTGCCAGCGACAGGGGAAATCAGCCCCAGCATTTT. The rearrangement links TRBV6-2 or TRBV6-3 to TRBJ1-5, with 8 bases fitting TRBD1. Trimming at V came to 8 bases and at J to 4 bases, leaving 1 base not matched to a gene. CDR3 length: 12 amino acids. Germline V gene lookup returns CDR1 MNHEY and CDR2 SVGEGT.

At least ten counts were recorded for this clonotype. The V gene is TRBV7-2, the J gene TRBJ2-1, with unresolved D. V dropped 1 base and J dropped 2 bases, with 6 bases sitting between them. CDR3 length: 14 residues. In germline, CDR1 is SGHTA, CDR2 FQGNSA. CDR3 nucleotides: TGTGCCAGCAGCTTAGATGGGACCTACAATGAGCAGTTCTTC. Its translation: CASSLDGTYNEQFF.

The table lists this clonotype with a few counts. In DNA form, the CDR3 reads TGTGCCAGCAGCTCGATGACCGAGGACAACACAGATACGCAGTATTTT. Amino acids: CASSSMTEDNTDTQYF. The chain is built from TRBV7-9 and TRBJ2-3, with D perhaps TRBD1 (5 bases). This CDR3 contains 16 residues. In germline, CDR1 is SEHNR, CDR2 FQNEAQ (reference sequence). V was trimmed by 4 bases and J by 2 bases, leaving 16 bases between them.

This clonotype appeared a few times. V gene TRBV4-1 combines with J gene TRBJ2-2; TRBD1 aligns across 7 bases. Germline V gene sequence: CDR1 MGHRA, CDR2 YSYEKL. The ends lost 2 bases at V and 2 bases at J; junction bases unmatched: 8. CDR3 size: 17 residues. The CDR3 reads CASSQLAGTANTGELFF. The CDR3 region has the DNA TGCGCCAGCAGCCAATTAGCCGGGACAGCAAACACCGGGGAGCTGTTTTTT.

The chain recombines TRBV12-3 or TRBV12-4 with TRBJ2-7, with TRBD2 as a possible D gene (7 bases). CDR3 length equals 15 residues. Deletions cut 7 bases from V and 3 bases from J, with 19 bases between. CDR3 in DNA: TGTGCCAGCAAAGGGGGGGGGGACTCGCACTACGAGCAGTACTTC. It codes for CASKGGGDSHYEQYF.

Comment on this clonotype: A junction end diverges from the germline sequence, so it may reflect a read error. The chain combines TRBV15 with TRBJ1-1, with D perhaps matching TRBD1 (5 bases). From germline, CDR1 is LNHNV and CDR2 YYDKDF (reference sequence). The CDR3 is made up of 13 amino acids. The CDR3 sequence: CATSRGQNTEAYF. CDR3 in DNA: TGTGCCACCAGCAGAGGACAGAACACTGAAGCTTACTTT.

Only one count was recorded for this clonotype. The chain carries TRBV12-3 or TRBV12-4 and TRBJ1-1; 7 nucleotides line up with TRBD1. V was clipped by 6 bases and J by 8 bases; unmatched bases: 6. The CDR3 is made up of 12 amino acids. This CDR3 reads CASSTGALEAFF. CDR3 nucleotides: TGTGCCAGCAGCACAGGGGCCTTAGAAGCTTTCTTT.

V and J are TRBV12-5 and TRBJ2-1, with 11 nucleotides matching TRBD2. From germline, CDR1 is LGHNT and CDR2 FRNRAP. The ends lost 2 bases at V and 4 bases at J; junction bases unmatched: 10. This CDR3 has 18 residues. The CDR3 sequence: CASGLLAGGTFLYNEQFF. CDR3 sequence (DNA): TGTGCTAGTGGTTTGCTAGCGGGAGGAACCTTCCTATACAATGAGCAGTTCTTC.

This clonotype came up many times. The chain uses TRBV7-2 and TRBJ1-6, with 8 bases identical to TRBD1. The length of the CDR3 is 17 residues. CDR1 and CDR2 from the germline V gene are SGHTA and FQGNSA. J gave up 7 bases and V 2 bases, and 10 bases lay outside the gene matches. In DNA form, the CDR3 reads TGTGCCAGCAGCTTACTCGGACAGGGTGGAAAGAATTCACCCCTCCACTTT. Protein product: CASSLLGQGGKNSPLHF. The entire variable domain, with the rest obtained from reference TRBV7-2 and TRBJ1-6, is as follows: GAGVSQSPSNKVTEKGKDVELRCDPISGHTALYWYRQSLGQGLEFLIYFQGNSAPDKSGLPSDRFSAERTGGSVSTLTIQRTQQEDSAVYLCASSLLGQGGKNSPLHFGNGTRLTVT.

This chain connects TRBV4-3 to TRBJ2-3; D might be TRBD1 (5 bases). The CDR3 has 15 amino acids. Germline lookup yields CDR1 LGHNA and CDR2 YSLEER. Trimming removed 0 bases at V and 5 bases at J, with 12 bases between. CDR3 sequence: CASSQERRTRDTQYF. The CDR3 DNA follows: TGCGCCAGCAGCCAAGAACGCCGGACACGAGATACGCAGTATTTT.

The V call is TRBV19, the J call TRBJ2-1; D is perhaps TRBD1 (6 bases). Germline V gives CDR1 LNHDA, CDR2 SQIVND (reference sequence). The V and J ends lost 2 bases and 9 bases respectively, with 14 bases between them. This CDR3 has 14 amino acids. In nucleotides, the CDR3 is TGTGCCAGTAGTATACAAGGGGGTAGGGGTGAGCAGTTCTTC. This gives the protein CASSIQGGRGEQFF. The complete variable domain, with remaining parts taken from reference TRBV19 and TRBJ2-1, reads DGGITQSPKYLFRKEGQNVTLSCEQNLNHDAMYWYRQDPGQGLRLIYYSQIVNDFQKGDIAEGYSVSREKKESFPLTVTSAQKNPTAFYLCASSIQGGRGEQFFGPGTRLTVL.

This clonotype was seen a few times. The rearrangement links TRBV11-2 to TRBJ2-7, with 9 bases matching TRBD2. CDR3 length: 18 amino acids. The V gene's germline CDR1 is SGHAT and CDR2 FQNNGV. Trimming took 1 base from V and 1 from J; bases not matched to a gene: 11. The CDR3 loop reads CASSLVGGLAGLSYEQYF. CDR3 DNA: TGTGCCAGCAGCTTAGTGGGGGGGCTAGCGGGGCTATCCTACGAGCAGTACTTC.

This clonotype was detected many times. The V and J genes are TRBV4-3 and TRBJ2-4; 10 bases align to TRBD2. CDR3 size: 17 residues. Germline V gene sequence: CDR1 LGHNA, CDR2 YSLEER. The junction had 8 bases not matched to a gene; V was cut back by 0 bases and J by 6 bases. The CDR3 here is CASSQDFTSGKRNIQYF. The CDR3 DNA is TGCGCCAGCAGCCAAGACTTTACTAGCGGGAAGAGAAACATTCAGTACTTC.

The chain uses TRBV3-1 and TRBJ2-4, with D hard to call. In germline, CDR1 is LGHDT, CDR2 YNNKEL (reference sequence). This CDR3 has 15 amino acids. V lost 4 bases and J lost 0, with 10 bases in between. In DNA, the CDR3 is TGTGCCAGCAGCCGAGACACCAGAGCCAAAAACATTCAGTACTTC. Encoded protein: CASSRDTRAKNIQYF.

This clonotype has ten or more counts. The rearrangement uses TRBV29-1 and TRBJ2-3, with D uncertain. With 0 bases removed from V and 2 bases from J, the gap between germline ends came to 6 bases. CDR3 length: 13 residues. Germline V gives CDR1 SQVTM, CDR2 ANQGSEA. This CDR3 reads CSVEDSDTDTQYF. As DNA, the CDR3 is TGCAGCGTTGAAGATTCCGACACAGATACGCAGTATTTT.

CDR3: CASSFLTAQGGYGYTF. For the CDR3, the DNA is TGTGCCAGCAGCTTCTTAACAGCCCAAGGTGGCTATGGCTACACCTTC. The rearrangement uses TRBV11-2 and TRBJ1-2; D unclear. This CDR3 has 16 residues. Deletions cut 3 bases from V and 4 bases from J, with 18 bases between. CDR1 and CDR2 from the germline V gene are SGHAT and FQNNGV.

This clonotype was observed many times. The rearrangement links TRBV4-3 to TRBJ2-2; D possibly matches TRBD1 or TRBD2 (5 bases each). CDR1 is LGHNA and CDR2 is YSLEER in the germline V gene. The CDR3 has 14 residues. V dropped 1 base and J dropped 7 bases, with 10 bases sitting between them. The CDR3 loop is CASSQAGTIGELFF. The CDR3 region has the DNA TGCGCCAGCAGCCAAGCCGGGACGATCGGGGAGCTGTTTTTT.

The rearrangement joins TRBV18 to TRBJ2-6, with 7 bases aligning to TRBD1. The ends lost 6 bases at V and 4 bases at J; junction bases unmatched: 6. The CDR3 has 15 residues. Germline V gene sequence: CDR1 KGHSH, CDR2 LQKENI. The CDR3 DNA reads as TGTGCCAGCTCGGGACAGATAAGAGGGGCCAACGTCCTGACTTTC. This gives the protein CASSGQIRGANVLTF.

This chain joins TRBV2 and TRBJ2-4; D is perhaps TRBD1 or TRBD2 (5 bases each). Germline lookup yields CDR1 SNHLY and CDR2 FYNNEI. This CDR3 is 15 amino acids long. V was pared by 4 bases and J by 8 bases, with 18 bases between. The CDR3 bases are TGTGCCAGCAGTGGGATGGTGGGCTTGGGGGACATTCAGTACTTC. Its translation is CASSGMVGLGDIQYF. Filled out from reference TRBV2 and TRBJ2-4, the complete variable domain reads EPEVTQTPSHQVTQMGQEVILRCVPISNHLYFYWYRQILGQKVEFLVSFYNNEISEKSEIFDDQFSVERPDGSNFTLKIRSTKLEDSAMYFCASSGMVGLGDIQYFGAGTRLSVL.

This rearrangement joins TRBV3-1 to TRBJ2-4, with D maybe TRBD1 (5 bases). V was pared by 0 bases and J by 0 bases, with 12 bases between. Germline-derived CDR1 and CDR2 are LGHDT and YNNKEL (reference sequence). The CDR3 has 17 residues. The DNA of the CDR3 is TGTGCCAGCAGCCAAGATCGACAGTCTCTAGCCAAAAACATTCAGTACTTC. Protein: CASSQDRQSLAKNIQYF.